This TCR beta chain came from a study of radiotherapy plus CTLA-4 blockade in lung cancer (dated by TCRdb to 2017 to 2018). Looking at the study overall: Among enrolled patients, 15% to 20% had an objective response and about 30% reached disease control. Study-level results and caveats: TCR clones derived from tumors expanded in peripheral blood after treatment with radiotherapy and ipilimumab. The strongest predictors of response, as reported, were early dynamic changes in blood T cell clones along with a rise in serum interferon-beta after radiation.

V lost 5 bases and J lost 2 bases, and the count of bases not matched to a germline gene is 10. From cysteine to phenylalanine, the CDR3 is 16 amino acids long. Just CDR3 DNA is preserved here, 48 bases in frame from base 1. CDR1 and CDR2 (KGHSH, LQKENI) derive from the germline V gene. In this study, focal radiation therapy paired with CTLA-4 blockade (ipilimumab) was tested in patients who had chemo-refractory metastatic non-small-cell lung cancer. Library construction relied on the immunoSEQ multiplex PCR assay. The source is immuneACCESS, and TCRdb retained only in-frame sequences with V and J called. Part of the clones is not carried over; for the studies checked, unresolved V genes explain less than half of this, and the remainder is unexplained. Across this sample there are roughly 90,000 clones, with roughly 80% seen only once. The top ten clones comprise over 20% of the sample. Points on this clone: What this receptor recognizes is not known. No base quality information exists; no much larger clone differs at one position.

This sequence was found in a human donor with non-small cell lung cancer that progressed on radiotherapy plus ipilimumab. The sequences come from peripheral blood, collected from a patient treated with radiotherapy plus ipilimumab. The chain employs TRBV18 and TRBJ2-3; TRBD1 fits 7 bases in the junction. The CDR3 reads CASSRAGTEITDTQYF. Read as DNA, the sequence is TGTGCCAGCTCAAGGGCCGGGACAGAGATCACAGATACGCAGTATTTT.